This T cell receptor beta chain was identified during a study of blood T cell repertoires in COVID-19. About the study: There were acute and convalescent COVID-19 samples, and they came from the United States, Italy and Spain. From T cells, B-cell-depleted T cells, or PBMCs came the material, which was cDNA or gDNA.

V lost 5 bases to trimming and J lost 4 bases, with 18 bases between them. The CDR3 runs 15 residues. Per germline, CDR1 SGHTA and CDR2 FQGNSA. The Seattle patients joined while their infection was active and were tracked longitudinally afterward. Authors' processing steps: Amplification with reference gene primers provided the estimates of nucleated cell counts. Assay: immunoSEQ multiplex PCR; the TCRdb copy retains only in-frame clones and omits some. Clonal size and the V and J genes are those of that table, whereas D and trimming came from the DNA. Altogether roughly 84,000 clones are present, about 78% being singletons, with the ten largest covering roughly 38%. This clone was picked up a small number of times.

The sample comprised peripheral blood. The clonotype originates from a man aged 55 to 69 with COVID-19, enrolled during active disease. V usage is TRBV7-2 and J usage is TRBJ2-7; D perhaps matches TRBD1 (6 bases). CDR3 DNA sequence: TGTGCCAGCAGCCAACAGGGTACTTCGATTTACGAGCAGTACTTC. The encoded protein is CASSQQGTSIYEQYF.